Presented here are 27 T cell receptor beta chains from one specimen sequenced in a study of T-cell memory formation after mild COVID-19. TCRdb reanalysed the 5' RACE reads using MiXCR and keeps one entry per CDR3 protein. The table lists roughly 340,000 distinct CDR3 sequences, about 15% of them singletons. What was sequenced was PBMCs or a T cell subset sorted from them (not recorded which). The receptor set was obtained from a man aged 18 to 29 who had mild COVID-19 (a few samples of this study predate the infection). Cell type and time point are not known.

This rearrangement joins TRBV5-1 to TRBJ1-6; D not resolved. The CDR3 runs to 13 residues. V shed 0 bases and J shed 8 bases, with 6 bases lying between them. Germline V gives CDR1 SGHRS, CDR2 YFSETQ. The CDR3 nucleotides are TGCGCCAGCAGCTTGGGGATAGATTCACCCCTCCACTTT. Translating it yields CASSLGIDSPLHF. Combining the CDR3 with reference TRBV5-1 and TRBJ1-6 gives the whole variable domain KAGVTQTPRYLIKTRGQQVTLSCSPISGHRSVSWYQQTPGQGLQFLFEYFSETQRNKGNFPGRFSGRQFSNSRSEMNVSTLELGDSALYLCASSLGIDSPLHFGNGTRLTVT.

Only a few counts were recorded for this clonotype. This chain links TRBV24-1 with TRBJ1-1; unclear D gene. Trimming pared 4 bases from V and 1 base from J, leaving 6 bases between. Germline V gene lookup returns CDR1 KGHDR and CDR2 SFDVKD. The length of the CDR3 is 13 residues. This CDR3 reads CATSEHRNTEAFF. The CDR3 DNA is TGTGCCACCAGTGAACACAGGAACACTGAAGCTTTCTTT.

This clonotype was observed at least ten times. The gene calls are TRBV12-5 and TRBJ2-3, with a possible D match to TRBD1 (5 bases). Germline V gives CDR1 LGHNT, CDR2 FRNRAP. The CDR3 has 11 residues. Trimming took 6 bases from V and 4 from J, leaving 5 bases between them. CDR3 loop: CASGTADTQYF. CDR3 in DNA: TGTGCTAGTGGGACAGCAGATACGCAGTATTTT.

The chain combines TRBV30 with TRBJ2-7; the match to TRBD1 covers 11 bases. Trimming at V came to 1 base and at J to 4 bases, leaving 9 bases not matched to a gene. Germline V CDR1 and CDR2: GTSNPN, SVGIG (reference sequence). CDR3 length equals 16 residues. CDR3: CAWSALIGTGGYEQYF. The CDR3 DNA follows: TGTGCCTGGAGTGCCCTGATCGGGACAGGGGGTTACGAGCAGTACTTC. Using reference TRBV30 and TRBJ2-7 for the parts outside the CDR3, the full variable domain is SQTIHQWPATLVQPVGSPLSLECTVEGTSNPNLYWYRQAAGRGLQLLFYSVGIGQISSEVPQNLSASRPQDRQFILSSKKLLLSDSGFYLCAWSALIGTGGYEQYFGPGTRLTVT.

There are a few counts of this clonotype. The chain combines TRBV5-6 with TRBJ1-3, with D perhaps TRBD1 (6 bases). Between the trimmed V and J ends, which lost 4 bases and 0 bases, there was a span of 14 bases. CDR1 is SGHDT and CDR2 is YYEEEE in the germline V gene. This CDR3 comprises 16 residues. CDR3 bases: TGTGCCAGCAGCGATCAGGGGCGTCACTCTGGAAACACCATATATTTT. Protein: CASSDQGRHSGNTIYF.

This clonotype came up a few times. One end of the junction is discordant with germline, which a read error may explain. V and J are TRBV7-9 and TRBJ1-1; D is uncertain. CDR3 length: 13 amino acids. Germline loops: CDR1 SEHNR, CDR2 FQNEAQ (reference sequence). The CDR3 nucleotides are TGTGCCAGCAGCTTTACAGTGAACACTGAAGCTTTATTT. It codes for CASSFTVNTEALF.

The rearrangement uses TRBV5-1 and TRBJ2-3; 13 nucleotides match TRBD2. This CDR3 is built from 20 residues. V shed 4 bases, J shed 0 bases, and the junction held 14 bases outside the gene matches. Germline V gene lookup returns CDR1 SGHRS and CDR2 YFSETQ. The CDR3 bases are TGCGCCAGCAGCCCTTTACAGACTAGCGGGGGGATCGATAGCACAGATACGCAGTATTTT. This encodes CASSPLQTSGGIDSTDTQYF.

The chain has TRBV4-3 and TRBJ2-1; 8 positions agree with TRBD1. Trimming took 3 bases from V and 8 from J; bases not matched to a gene: 9. The germline gives CDR1 LGHNA, CDR2 YSLEER. The length of the CDR3 is 15 residues. CDR3 bases: TGCGCCAGCAGCCATGAATATGGACAGGGCGATGAGCAGTTCTTC. It is translated as CASSHEYGQGDEQFF.

The chain carries TRBV7-2 and TRBJ2-2; 8 bases are shared with TRBD1. CDR3 size: 15 residues. V was clipped by 4 bases and J by 4 bases; unmatched bases: 5. The germline gives CDR1 SGHTA, CDR2 FQGNSA. The CDR3 protein is CASSSSRGRTGELFF. For the CDR3, the DNA is TGTGCCAGCAGCTCCAGCAGGGGGCGCACCGGGGAGCTGTTTTTT. The full variable domain, with the rest looked up from reference TRBV7-2 and TRBJ2-2, is GAGVSQSPSNKVTEKGKDVELRCDPISGHTALYWYRQSLGQGLEFLIYFQGNSAPDKSGLPSDRFSAERTGGSVSTLTIQRTQQEDSAVYLCASSSSRGRTGELFFGEGSRLTVL.

In its sample, this clonotype was seen a few times. This sequence joins TRBV20-1 and TRBJ1-1; 11 positions agree with TRBD1. This CDR3 contains 12 residues. CDR1 DFQATT and CDR2 SNEGSKA come from the germline V gene (reference sequence). The ends lost 6 bases at V and 5 bases at J; junction bases unmatched: 2. The DNA of the CDR3 is TGCAGTGCGGGGACAGGGGGGACTGAAGCTTTCTTT. The encoded protein is CSAGTGGTEAFF.

This clonotype has a handful of counts. The chain combines TRBV2 with TRBJ2-5, with D tentatively TRBD1 or TRBD2 (5 bases each). Trimming removed 6 bases at V and 13 bases at J, with 18 bases between. In germline, CDR1 is SNHLY, CDR2 FYNNEI. This CDR3 is 12 amino acids long. In nucleotides, the CDR3 is TGTGCCAGCAGGGGGGACGTGGGCCCGGGGTACTTC. As protein: CASRGDVGPGYF. Supplemented by reference TRBV2 and TRBJ2-5, the full variable domain reads EPEVTQTPSHQVTQMGQEVILRCVPISNHLYFYWYRQILGQKVEFLVSFYNNEISEKSEIFDDQFSVERPDGSNFTLKIRSTKLEDSAMYFCASRGDVGPGYFGPGTRLLVL.

The CDR3 sequence is CASNPGHSSYNEQFF. CDR3 nucleotide sequence: TGTGCCAGTAACCCGGGACATAGCTCCTACAATGAGCAGTTCTTC. The rearrangement uses TRBV19 and TRBJ2-1, with a possible D match to TRBD1 (6 bases). Looked up from germline, CDR1 is LNHDA and CDR2 is SQIVND (reference sequence). The CDR3 contains 15 residues. Trimming removed 7 bases at V and 0 bases at J, with 13 bases between.

This clonotype was seen a few times. This chain uses TRBV4-1 with TRBJ2-5; 7 nucleotides agree with TRBD1. Unmatched junction bases numbered 8, after V lost 2 bases and J lost 2 bases. The length of the CDR3 is 16 residues. Germline lookup yields CDR1 MGHRA and CDR2 YSYEKL. This CDR3 reads CASSQRQGVGQETQYF. Written as DNA, the CDR3 is TGCGCCAGCAGCCAACGACAGGGAGTAGGGCAAGAGACCCAGTACTTC.

The chain uses TRBV29-1 and TRBJ2-7; 7 bases line up with TRBD1. V lost 2 bases, J lost 2 bases, and 6 bases stayed unmatched. This CDR3 is 14 amino acids long. Germline loops: CDR1 SQVTM, CDR2 ANQGSEA. The CDR3: CSVETQGFAYEQYF. CDR3 nucleotides: TGCAGCGTTGAAACACAGGGGTTCGCCTACGAGCAGTACTTC.

This clonotype showed up just a few times. This chain joins TRBV7-9 and TRBJ2-1, with 11 bases lining up with TRBD2. CDR1 is SEHNR, CDR2 FQNEAQ, per germline (reference sequence). This CDR3 is 18 amino acids long. V gave up 8 bases and J gave up 5 bases; unmatched junction bases: 17. DNA for the CDR3: TGTGCCAGCGCCGCCCTCTTCACTAGCGGGGGACACCACAATGAGCAGTTCTTC. Residues: CASAALFTSGGHHNEQFF.

The chain combines TRBV5-1 with TRBJ2-7; D might be TRBD1 or TRBD2, each matching 5 bases. CDR1 is SGHRS, CDR2 YFSETQ, per germline. This CDR3 comprises 15 residues. Trimming removed 4 bases from V and 0 bases from J, with 14 bases in between. The CDR3 sequence is CASSLGDGYSYEQYF. Written as DNA, the CDR3 is TGCGCCAGCAGCCTAGGGGACGGATACTCCTACGAGCAGTACTTC.

J is TRBJ1-5 and V is TRBV28, with D hard to call. V shed 6 bases and J shed 1 base, with 10 bases lying between them. The CDR3 is made up of 14 amino acids. The germline V gene has CDR1 MDHEN and CDR2 SYDVKM. In nucleotides, the CDR3 is TGTGCCAGCAGCTCCCAACGGAGCAATCAGCCCCAGCATTTT. Translated: CASSSQRSNQPQHF.

This clonotype was seen ten or more times. The V gene is TRBV4-1, the J gene TRBJ2-1; weak D call: TRBD1 (5 bases). Germline V gene sequence: CDR1 MGHRA, CDR2 YSYEKL. V gave up 4 bases and J gave up 6 bases, with 10 bases separating them. This CDR3 has 13 amino acids. CDR3 region: CASSLQGTNEQFF. CDR3 nucleotides: TGCGCCAGCAGCCTTCAGGGAACCAATGAGCAGTTCTTC.

V is TRBV5-6 and J is TRBJ1-1; D is unresolved. The V end was cut by 0 bases, the J end by 1 base, with 7 bases between. CDR3 length: 14 amino acids. Germline CDR1 is SGHDT and CDR2 is YYEEEE. The CDR3 is CASSLARRNTEAFF. CDR3 nucleotide sequence: TGTGCCAGCAGCTTGGCTCGGAGGAACACTGAAGCTTTCTTT.

This clonotype was found many times. The chain recombines TRBV6-5 with TRBJ1-1; D remains ambiguous. The ends were cut back, 2 bases at V and 5 bases at J, with 12 bases in the middle. CDR1 and CDR2 from the germline V gene are MNHEY and SVGAGI. The CDR3 length is 14 residues. The CDR3 reads CASSYMSLGTEAFF. The CDR3 region has the DNA TGTGCCAGCAGTTACATGAGCCTCGGGACTGAAGCTTTCTTT.

The chain recombines TRBV6-5 with TRBJ1-2, with D hard to call. The CDR3 spans 15 residues. Germline V gene sequence: CDR1 MNHEY, CDR2 SVGAGI. Between the trimmed V and J ends, which lost 2 bases and 4 bases, there was a span of 14 bases. CDR3 loop: CASSYKTATFYGYTF. DNA of the CDR3: TGTGCCAGCAGTTACAAGACGGCCACTTTCTATGGCTACACCTTC.

Only a few counts were recorded for this clonotype. V gene TRBV11-2 combines with J gene TRBJ2-1; D is ambiguous. Germline assignment: CDR1 SGHAT and CDR2 FQNNGV. The CDR3 runs to 14 residues. The V end lost 4 bases, the J end lost 5 bases, and 12 bases lay between the germline ends. Written as DNA, the CDR3 is TGTGCCAGCAGCTCTCGTCGGCCGGACAATGAGCAGTTCTTC. The encoded protein is CASSSRRPDNEQFF.

This clonotype has more than one count but fewer than ten. V usage is TRBV6-5 and J usage is TRBJ1-4; D gene uncertain. The V and J ends lost 5 bases and 7 bases respectively, with 14 bases between them. This CDR3 comprises 14 residues. Germline CDR1 is MNHEY and CDR2 is SVGAGI. Here the CDR3 reads CASSRGLPGEKLFF. CDR3 DNA: TGTGCCAGCAGTCGCGGGTTACCGGGTGAAAAACTGTTTTTT.

The V gene is TRBV5-6, the J gene TRBJ1-2; D unclear. The CDR3 runs to 15 residues. Deletions cut 4 bases from V and 4 bases from J, with 17 bases between. The germline CDR1 and CDR2 sequences are SGHDT and YYEEEE. This CDR3 reads CASSEMGGEGYGYTF. CDR3 coding DNA: TGTGCCAGCAGCGAGATGGGAGGAGAGGGCTATGGCTACACCTTC.

This sequence joins TRBV20-1 and TRBJ2-4, with D possibly TRBD1 on 5 matching bases. Germline V gives CDR1 DFQATT, CDR2 SNEGSKA (reference sequence). Trimming shortened V by 1 base and J by 6 bases, and 22 bases separated the two germline ends. CDR3 length: 17 residues. CDR3 protein: CSARAADSRPPGNIQYF. CDR3 DNA sequence: TGCAGTGCTAGAGCGGCCGACAGCAGGCCTCCAGGAAACATTCAGTACTTC.

This chain joins TRBV5-1 and TRBJ2-3; no firm D call. Per the germline V gene, CDR1 is SGHRS and CDR2 is YFSETQ. This CDR3 is 15 amino acids long. Trimming took off 2 bases at V and 11 bases at J, with 21 bases between the two ends. The CDR3 DNA is TGCGCCAGCAGCTTCGGCATCTTGGGCCTTCGAGAGCAGTATTTT. It specifies CASSFGILGLREQYF.

A few counts support this clonotype. The J gene is TRBJ2-1, the V gene TRBV5-1; tentatively, D is TRBD2 (6 bases). There are 15 residues in the CDR3. Germline-derived CDR1 and CDR2 are SGHRS and YFSETQ. The V and J ends lost 1 base and 7 bases respectively, with 15 bases between them. The CDR3 DNA reads as TGCGCCAGCAGCTTGACAGTTCCCCGGGGGAATGAGCAGTTCTTC. Residues: CASSLTVPRGNEQFF.